The 20 T cell receptor beta chains below all came from one sample that was sequenced in a study of T cell responses to AZD1222 COVID-19 vaccine. TCRdb's table, derived via immunoSEQ multiplex PCR, lists solely in-frame clones and lacks some. This sample has roughly 120,000 clones, with around 92% found just once. The sequencing here drew on peripheral blood, taken on day 0 of AZD1222 vaccination. Receptor source: an adult in good health.

The chain recombines TRBV24-1 with TRBJ2-7; unclear D gene. Deletions cut 5 bases from V and 1 base from J, with 8 bases between. The CDR3 totals 13 residues. The V gene's germline CDR1 is KGHDR and CDR2 SFDVKD. The CDR3 coding sequence is TGTGCCACCAGTGGTGCCCGGTCCTACGAGCAGTACTTC. Translated, it gives CATSGARSYEQYF.

The chain has TRBV6-5 and TRBJ2-5, with a possible D match to TRBD2 (5 bases). The V and J ends lost 2 bases and 3 bases respectively, with 13 bases between them. Germline V gives CDR1 MNHEY, CDR2 SVGAGI. This CDR3 is 15 amino acids long. The CDR3 coding sequence is TGTGCCAGCAGTTACCGCCCGCGAGGGAAAGAGACCCAGTACTTC. Translated: CASSYRPRGKETQYF.

J is TRBJ1-2 and V is TRBV6-5, with D maybe TRBD1 (6 bases). The length of the CDR3 is 14 residues. Per germline, CDR1 MNHEY and CDR2 SVGAGI. V was pared by 5 bases and J by 1 base, with 11 bases between. Written as DNA, the CDR3 is TGTGCCAGCAGTCGAGGGGGGAATAACTATGGCTACACCTTC. Translated, it gives CASSRGGNNYGYTF.

The gene calls are TRBV29-1 and TRBJ1-2; 11 nucleotides match TRBD1. Germline trimming cut 4 bases from V and 8 bases from J; bases unmatched to any gene: 9. The CDR3 contains 14 residues. Germline loops: CDR1 SQVTM, CDR2 ANQGSEA. This CDR3 is CSVGTGGDLRGYTF. For the CDR3, the DNA is TGCAGCGTTGGGACAGGGGGCGATTTACGAGGCTACACCTTC.

The V and J genes are TRBV28 and TRBJ2-3, with TRBD2 matching 7 bases. The CDR3 runs to 14 residues. Germline assignment: CDR1 MDHEN and CDR2 SYDVKM. V lost 4 bases to trimming and J lost 4 bases; unmatched junction nucleotides: 5. The CDR3 here is CASSWPGRADTQYF. The CDR3, as DNA: TGTGCCAGCAGTTGGCCAGGGAGGGCAGATACGCAGTATTTT.

CDR3: CASGLGTAAPQHF. The CDR3 DNA reads TGTGCTAGTGGTTTGGGGACTGCCGCCCCCCAGCATTTT. The chain is built from TRBV12-5 and TRBJ1-5; no firm D call. Germline CDR1 is LGHNT and CDR2 is FRNRAP. The V end was cut by 1 base, the J end by 10 bases, with 11 bases between. This CDR3 has 13 residues.

The chain combines TRBV19 with TRBJ1-3; D gene uncertain. The CDR3 sequence is 14 residues long. The germline V and J ends were trimmed by 8 bases and 0 bases, with 11 bases remaining between them. Germline CDR1 reads LNHDA; CDR2 reads SQIVND (reference sequence). CDR3 coding DNA: TGTGCCAGTGTCTCTCCGGTCTCTGGAAACACCATATATTTT. Translation: CASVSPVSGNTIYF.

The CDR3 sequence is CASSEYHSENYEQYF. The CDR3 region has the DNA TGTGCCAGCAGTGAGTACCATAGCGAAAACTACGAGCAGTACTTC. The chain carries TRBV6-1 and TRBJ2-7, with D tentatively TRBD2 (5 bases). This CDR3 is built from 15 residues. V was cut by 3 bases and J by 3 bases, with 15 bases left in between. CDR1 and CDR2 (germline): MNHNS, SASEGT.

This chain uses TRBV19 with TRBJ2-7, with a tentative D call TRBD1 (6 bases). This CDR3 is 13 amino acids long. With 6 bases removed from V and 4 bases from J, the gap between germline ends came to 13 bases. CDR1 is LNHDA and CDR2 is SQIVND in the germline V gene (reference sequence). CDR3 sequence (DNA): TGTGCCAGTAGCCCAGGGGTACTTTACGAGCAGTACTTC. This gives the protein CASSPGVLYEQYF.

The rearrangement uses TRBV5-6 and TRBJ1-2; unclear D gene. The CDR3 has 13 amino acids. V lost 0 bases to trimming and J lost 4 bases, with 7 bases between them. The germline gives CDR1 SGHDT, CDR2 YYEEEE. DNA for the CDR3: TGTGCCAGCAGCTTGGCCAAGCGCTATGGCTACACCTTC. Its protein is CASSLAKRYGYTF.

The gene calls are TRBV28 and TRBJ1-6; possible D gene TRBD1, 5 bases. The CDR3 runs to 14 residues. Trimming took 2 bases from V and 11 from J, leaving 13 bases between them. Per the germline V gene, CDR1 is MDHEN and CDR2 is SYDVKM. Here the CDR3 DNA reads TGTGCCAGCAGTTTAAACAGGAGGGGAGCACCCCTCCACTTT. This gives the protein CASSLNRRGAPLHF.

This rearrangement joins TRBV29-1 to TRBJ1-1, with D hard to call. The CDR3 is 11 amino acids. V dropped 3 bases and J dropped 1 base, with 3 bases sitting between them. Germline loops: CDR1 SQVTM, CDR2 ANQGSEA. The CDR3 sequence is CSVEANTEAFF. CDR3 sequence (DNA): TGCAGCGTTGAGGCGAACACTGAAGCTTTCTTT.

The chain carries TRBV10-2 and TRBJ1-2; D unresolved. Germline CDR1 is WSHSY and CDR2 is SAAADI. Deletions cut 3 bases from V and 8 bases from J, with 16 bases between. The CDR3 is made up of 14 amino acids. The CDR3 sequence is CASSDVVRTVGYTF. As DNA, the CDR3 is TGCGCCAGCAGTGACGTCGTCCGAACGGTCGGCTACACCTTC.

This chain connects TRBV7-2 to TRBJ2-5, with 11 bases identical to TRBD2. With 6 bases clipped from V and 3 bases from J, the junction kept 9 bases outside the gene matches. The germline gives CDR1 SGHTA, CDR2 FQGNSA. There are 16 residues in the CDR3. The CDR3: CASRSPGLAAKETQYF. The DNA for the CDR3 is TGTGCCAGCAGATCCCCGGGACTAGCGGCAAAAGAGACCCAGTACTTC.

This rearrangement joins TRBV19 to TRBJ1-1; D is unresolved. Trimming shortened V by 0 bases and J by 7 bases, and 9 bases separated the two germline ends. Looked up from germline, CDR1 is LNHDA and CDR2 is SQIVND (reference sequence). This CDR3 comprises 13 residues. The CDR3 here is CASSIDLRREAFF. For the CDR3, the DNA is TGTGCCAGTAGTATAGATCTACGGCGTGAAGCTTTCTTT.

The chain is built from TRBV28 and TRBJ2-1; 8 bases are a match to TRBD1. This CDR3 is built from 14 residues. With 6 bases clipped from V and 4 bases from J, the junction kept 5 bases outside the gene matches. Germline assignment: CDR1 MDHEN and CDR2 SYDVKM. In DNA, the CDR3 is TGTGCCAGCAGCTCAGGGGGCGTTTACAATGAGCAGTTCTTC. It is translated as CASSSGGVYNEQFF.

The J gene is TRBJ2-7, the V gene TRBV27, with 7 bases aligning to TRBD1. The germline V gene has CDR1 MNHEY and CDR2 SMNVEV (reference sequence). The V segment lost 5 bases and the J segment 1 base; nucleotides outside the gene matches: 8. There are 15 residues in the CDR3. Here the CDR3 reads CASSVRTGYSYEQYF. CDR3 nucleotides: TGTGCCAGCAGTGTACGGACAGGTTATTCCTACGAGCAGTACTTC.

The rearrangement uses TRBV2 and TRBJ2-1; 9 nucleotides align to TRBD1. J lost 1 base, V lost 8 bases, and 18 bases had no gene match. The CDR3 loop spans 19 amino acids. Germline V CDR1 and CDR2: SNHLY, FYNNEI. Here the CDR3 DNA reads TGTGCCAGCTTGGGGCGACCCGGAGACAGGGGGGCGTCCTACAATGAGCAGTTCTTC. Amino acids: CASLGRPGDRGASYNEQFF.

The chain joins TRBV6-5 to TRBJ1-5; D is ambiguous. The V and J ends lost 10 bases and 3 bases respectively, with 16 bases between them. The CDR3 extends over 14 amino acids. Germline values: CDR1 MNHEY, CDR2 SVGAGI. CDR3: CAIDRPGNNQPQHF. The CDR3 DNA reads as TGTGCCATCGATCGACCTGGCAACAATCAGCCCCAGCATTTT.

J is TRBJ2-1 and V is TRBV24-1, with 8 bases identical to TRBD1. Losses at the gene ends were 4 bases for V and 2 bases for J; bases not matched to a gene: 6. Germline V gene sequence: CDR1 KGHDR, CDR2 SFDVKD. The CDR3 consists of 16 residues. The CDR3 region has the DNA TGTGCCACCAGTGAAAGACAGGGGCCAACCTACAATGAGCAGTTCTTC. This encodes CATSERQGPTYNEQFF.